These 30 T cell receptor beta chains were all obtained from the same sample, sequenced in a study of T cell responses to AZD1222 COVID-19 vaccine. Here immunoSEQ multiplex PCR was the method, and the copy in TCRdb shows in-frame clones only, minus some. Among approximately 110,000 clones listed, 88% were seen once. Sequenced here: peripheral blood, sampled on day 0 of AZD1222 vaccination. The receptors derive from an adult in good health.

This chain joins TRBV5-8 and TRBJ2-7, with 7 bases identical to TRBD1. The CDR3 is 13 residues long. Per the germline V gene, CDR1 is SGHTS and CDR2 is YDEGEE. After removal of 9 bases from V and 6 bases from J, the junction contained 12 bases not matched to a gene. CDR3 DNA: TGTGCCACCAACACAGGGGCCCCACGCGAGCAGTACTTC. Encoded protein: CATNTGAPREQYF. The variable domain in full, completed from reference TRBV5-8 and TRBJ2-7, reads EAGVTQSPTHLIKTRGQQATLRCSPISGHTSVYWYQQALGLGLQFLLWYDEGEERNRGNFPPRFSGRQFPNYSSELNVNALELEDSALYLCATNTGAPREQYFGPGTRLTVT.

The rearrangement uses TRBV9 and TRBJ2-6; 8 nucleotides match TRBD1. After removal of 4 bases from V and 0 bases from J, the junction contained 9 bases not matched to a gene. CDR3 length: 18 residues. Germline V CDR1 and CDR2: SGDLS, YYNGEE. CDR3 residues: CASSMGTGFISGANVLTF. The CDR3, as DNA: TGTGCCAGCAGCATGGGGACAGGTTTTATCTCTGGGGCCAACGTCCTGACTTTC.

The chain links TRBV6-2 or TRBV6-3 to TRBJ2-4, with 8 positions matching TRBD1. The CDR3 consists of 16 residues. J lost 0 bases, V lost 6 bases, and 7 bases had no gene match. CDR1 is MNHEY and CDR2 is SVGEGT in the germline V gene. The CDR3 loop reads CASSLQGEIAKNIQYF. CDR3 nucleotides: TGTGCCAGCAGCCTACAGGGGGAAATAGCCAAAAACATTCAGTACTTC.

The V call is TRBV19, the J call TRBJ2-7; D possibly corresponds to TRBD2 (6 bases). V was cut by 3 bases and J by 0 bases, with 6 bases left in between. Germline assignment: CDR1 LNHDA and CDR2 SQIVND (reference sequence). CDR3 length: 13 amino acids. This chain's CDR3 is CASSMDYSYEQYF. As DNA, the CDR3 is TGTGCCAGTAGTATGGACTACTCCTACGAGCAGTACTTC.

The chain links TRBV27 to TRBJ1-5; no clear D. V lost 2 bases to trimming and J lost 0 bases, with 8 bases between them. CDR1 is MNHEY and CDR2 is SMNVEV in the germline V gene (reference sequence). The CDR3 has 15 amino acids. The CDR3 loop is CASSLGPDSNQPQHF. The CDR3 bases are TGTGCCAGCAGTTTAGGACCGGATAGCAATCAGCCCCAGCATTTT.

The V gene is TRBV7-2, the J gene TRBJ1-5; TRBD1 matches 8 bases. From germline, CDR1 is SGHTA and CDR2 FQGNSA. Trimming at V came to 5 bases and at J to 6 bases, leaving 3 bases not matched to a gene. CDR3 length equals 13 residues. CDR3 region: CASSTDRVQPQHF. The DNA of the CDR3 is TGTGCCAGCAGCACGGACAGGGTTCAGCCCCAGCATTTT.

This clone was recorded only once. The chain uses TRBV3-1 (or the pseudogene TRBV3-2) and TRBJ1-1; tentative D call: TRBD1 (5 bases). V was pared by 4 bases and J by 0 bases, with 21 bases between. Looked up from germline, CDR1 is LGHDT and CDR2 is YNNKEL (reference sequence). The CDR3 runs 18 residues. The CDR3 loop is CASSPYSAGGNMNTEAFF. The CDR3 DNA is TGTGCCAGCAGCCCCTATTCCGCGGGGGGAAACATGAACACTGAAGCTTTCTTT.

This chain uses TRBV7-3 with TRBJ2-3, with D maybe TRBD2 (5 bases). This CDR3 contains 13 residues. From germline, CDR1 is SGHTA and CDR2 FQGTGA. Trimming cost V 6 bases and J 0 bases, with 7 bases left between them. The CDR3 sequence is CASRGASTDTQYF. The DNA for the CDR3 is TGTGCCAGCAGGGGAGCTAGCACAGATACGCAGTATTTT.

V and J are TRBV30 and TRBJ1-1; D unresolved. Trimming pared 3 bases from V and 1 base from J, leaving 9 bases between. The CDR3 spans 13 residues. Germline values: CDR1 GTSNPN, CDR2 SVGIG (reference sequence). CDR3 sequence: CAWRWTGNTEAFF. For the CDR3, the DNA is TGTGCCTGGAGATGGACGGGGAACACTGAAGCTTTCTTT.

The CDR3 region has the DNA TGTGCCAGTAGTATTGGTCAGGGGAACACTGAAGCTTTCTTT. This gives the protein CASSIGQGNTEAFF. The genes are TRBV19 and TRBJ1-1; D may be TRBD1 (5 bases). Trimming took 3 bases from V and 1 from J, leaving 9 bases between them. The germline V gene encodes CDR1 LNHDA and CDR2 SQIVND (reference sequence). The CDR3 covers 14 residues.

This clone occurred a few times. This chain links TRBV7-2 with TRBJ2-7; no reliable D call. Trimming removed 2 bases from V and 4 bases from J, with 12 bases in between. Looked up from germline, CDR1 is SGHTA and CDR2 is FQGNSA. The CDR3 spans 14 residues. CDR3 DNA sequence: TGTGCCAGCAGCTTACCGTCTGGGGTTTACGAGCAGTACTTC. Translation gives CASSLPSGVYEQYF.

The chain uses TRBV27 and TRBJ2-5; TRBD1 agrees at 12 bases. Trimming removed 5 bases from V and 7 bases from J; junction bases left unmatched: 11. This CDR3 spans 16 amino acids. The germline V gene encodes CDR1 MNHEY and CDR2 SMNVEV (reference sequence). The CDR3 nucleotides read TGTGCCAGCAGTGCCACAGGGACAGGGGGCGCAGGGACCCAGTACTTC. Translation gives CASSATGTGGAGTQYF.

The CDR3 spells CASSQGRAGSYEQYF. For the CDR3, the DNA is TGCGCCAGCAGCCAAGGACGGGCAGGGTCCTACGAGCAGTACTTC. The rearrangement joins TRBV4-3 to TRBJ2-7; D may be TRBD1 (5 bases). Germline V gene lookup returns CDR1 LGHNA and CDR2 YSLEER. The V end lost 1 base, the J end lost 1 base, and 11 bases lay between the germline ends. The CDR3 consists of 15 residues.

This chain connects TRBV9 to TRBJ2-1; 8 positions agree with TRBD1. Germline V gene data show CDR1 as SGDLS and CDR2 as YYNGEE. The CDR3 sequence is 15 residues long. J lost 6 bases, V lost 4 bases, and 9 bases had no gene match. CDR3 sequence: CASSPGTGPLNEQFF. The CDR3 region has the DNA TGTGCCAGCAGCCCCGGGACAGGTCCCCTCAATGAGCAGTTCTTC.

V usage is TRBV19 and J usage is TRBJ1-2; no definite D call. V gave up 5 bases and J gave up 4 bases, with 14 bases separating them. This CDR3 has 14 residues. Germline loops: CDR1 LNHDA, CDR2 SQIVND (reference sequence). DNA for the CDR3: TGTGCCAGTAGTCCTGCTCTGCTACTCTATGGCTACACCTTC. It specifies CASSPALLLYGYTF.

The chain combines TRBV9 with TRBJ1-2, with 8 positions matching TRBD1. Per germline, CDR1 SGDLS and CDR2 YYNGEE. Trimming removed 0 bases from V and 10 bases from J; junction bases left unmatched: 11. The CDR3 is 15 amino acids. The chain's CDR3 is CASSVAADREDFYTF. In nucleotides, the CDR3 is TGTGCCAGCAGCGTAGCTGCGGACAGGGAAGATTTCTACACCTTC.

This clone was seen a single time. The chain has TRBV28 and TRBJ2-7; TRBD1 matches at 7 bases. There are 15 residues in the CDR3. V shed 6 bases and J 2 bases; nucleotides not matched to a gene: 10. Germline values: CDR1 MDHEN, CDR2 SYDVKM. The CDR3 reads CASRLITGTAYEQYF. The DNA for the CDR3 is TGTGCCAGCAGACTGATTACCGGGACAGCCTACGAGCAGTACTTC.

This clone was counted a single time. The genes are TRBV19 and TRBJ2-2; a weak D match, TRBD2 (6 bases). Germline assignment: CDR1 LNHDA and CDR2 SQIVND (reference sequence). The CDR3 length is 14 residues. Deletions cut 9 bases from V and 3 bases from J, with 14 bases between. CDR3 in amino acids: CASKGTGDTGELFF. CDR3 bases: TGTGCCAGCAAAGGAACGGGGGACACCGGGGAGCTGTTTTTT.

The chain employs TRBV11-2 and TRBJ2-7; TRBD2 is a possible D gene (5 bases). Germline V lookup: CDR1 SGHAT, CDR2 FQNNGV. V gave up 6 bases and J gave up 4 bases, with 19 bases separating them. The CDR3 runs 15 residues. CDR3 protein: CASRSGYAEPYEQYF. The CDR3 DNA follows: TGTGCCAGCAGGTCGGGGTACGCGGAGCCGTACGAGCAGTACTTC.

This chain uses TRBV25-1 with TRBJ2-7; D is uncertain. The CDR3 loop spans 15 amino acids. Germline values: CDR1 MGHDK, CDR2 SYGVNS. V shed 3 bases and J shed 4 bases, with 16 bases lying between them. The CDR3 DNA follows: TGTGCCAGCAGTGACGCAGCACCAACAGCTTACGAGCAGTACTTC. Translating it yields CASSDAAPTAYEQYF.

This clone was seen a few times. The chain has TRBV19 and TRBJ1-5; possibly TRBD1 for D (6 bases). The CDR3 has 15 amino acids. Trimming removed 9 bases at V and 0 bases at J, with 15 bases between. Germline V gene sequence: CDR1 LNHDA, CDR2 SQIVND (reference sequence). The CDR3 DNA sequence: TGTGCCAGCGGGGGCGGGGGTTATAGCAATCAGCCCCAGCATTTT. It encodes CASGGGGYSNQPQHF.

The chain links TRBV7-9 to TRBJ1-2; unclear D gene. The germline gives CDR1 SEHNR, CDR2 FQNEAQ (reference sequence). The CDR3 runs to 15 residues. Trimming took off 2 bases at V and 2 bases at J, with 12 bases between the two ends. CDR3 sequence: CASSLSGGLNYGYTF. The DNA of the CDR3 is TGTGCCAGCAGCTTATCAGGCGGGCTCAACTATGGCTACACCTTC.

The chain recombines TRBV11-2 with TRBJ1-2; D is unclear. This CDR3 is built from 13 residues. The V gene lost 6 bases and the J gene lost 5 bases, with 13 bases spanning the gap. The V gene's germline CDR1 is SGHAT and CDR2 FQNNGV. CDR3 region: CASSPVREYGYTF. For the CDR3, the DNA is TGTGCCAGCAGTCCCGTTCGGGAGTATGGCTACACCTTC.

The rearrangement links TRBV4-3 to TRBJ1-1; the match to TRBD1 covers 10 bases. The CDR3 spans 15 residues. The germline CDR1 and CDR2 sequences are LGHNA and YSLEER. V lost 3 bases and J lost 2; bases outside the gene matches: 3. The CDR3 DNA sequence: TGCGCCAGCAGCCAGGACAGGGGGAGTAACACTGAAGCTTTCTTT. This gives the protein CASSQDRGSNTEAFF.

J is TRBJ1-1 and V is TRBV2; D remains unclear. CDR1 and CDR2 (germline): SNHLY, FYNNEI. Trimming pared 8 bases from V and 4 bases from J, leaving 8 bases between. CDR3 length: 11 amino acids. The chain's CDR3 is CASAGPTEAFF. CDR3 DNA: TGTGCCAGCGCCGGGCCCACTGAAGCTTTCTTT.

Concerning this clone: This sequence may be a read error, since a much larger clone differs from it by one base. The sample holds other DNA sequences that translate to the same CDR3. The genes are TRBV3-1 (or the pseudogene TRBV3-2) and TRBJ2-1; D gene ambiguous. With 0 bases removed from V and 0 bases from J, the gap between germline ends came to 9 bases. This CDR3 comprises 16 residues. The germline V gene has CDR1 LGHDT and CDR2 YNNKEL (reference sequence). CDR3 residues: CASSQDIGSSYNEQFF. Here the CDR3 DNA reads TGTGCCAGCAGCCAAGATATAGGTAGCTCCTACAATGAGCAGTTCTTC.

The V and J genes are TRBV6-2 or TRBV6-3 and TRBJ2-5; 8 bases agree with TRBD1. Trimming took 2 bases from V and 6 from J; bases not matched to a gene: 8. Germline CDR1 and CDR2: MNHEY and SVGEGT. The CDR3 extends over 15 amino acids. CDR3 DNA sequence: TGTGCCAGCAGTTACCCAGACAGGGGCTCGCAGACCCAGTACTTC. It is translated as CASSYPDRGSQTQYF.

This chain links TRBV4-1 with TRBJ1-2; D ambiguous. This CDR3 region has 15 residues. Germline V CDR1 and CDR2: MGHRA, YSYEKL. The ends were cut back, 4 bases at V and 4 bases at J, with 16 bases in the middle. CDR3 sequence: CASSPTRSGPYGYTF. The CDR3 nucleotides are TGCGCCAGCAGCCCTACCCGGTCAGGACCCTATGGCTACACCTTC.

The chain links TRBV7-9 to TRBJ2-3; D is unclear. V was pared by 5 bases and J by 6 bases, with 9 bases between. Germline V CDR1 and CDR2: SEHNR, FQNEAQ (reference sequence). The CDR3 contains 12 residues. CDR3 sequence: CASSPIGDTQYF. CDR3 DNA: TGTGCCAGCAGCCCGATCGGGGATACGCAGTATTTT.

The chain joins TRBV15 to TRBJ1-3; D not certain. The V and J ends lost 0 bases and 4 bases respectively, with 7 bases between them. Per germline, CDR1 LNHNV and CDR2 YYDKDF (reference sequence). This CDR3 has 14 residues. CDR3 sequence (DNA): TGTGCCACCAGCAGAGATATCCCAGGAAACACCATATATTTT. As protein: CATSRDIPGNTIYF.